Here is one TCR beta chain with its context. Its antigen is not identified. The CDR3 is 16 residues long. Trimming removed 6 bases from V and 4 bases from J, with 19 bases in between. The germline CDR1 and CDR2 sequences are MNHNS and SASEGT. As to treatment: roughly 10-day PBMC culture with coronavirus spike peptide pools or control peptides (ViraFEST assay). The data derive from a study of vaccination and CD4 T cells after COVID-19. Looking at the study overall: The study drew post-COVID samples a median approximately 100 days after diagnosis (range 35 to 161).

The study sequenced cultured CD4+ T cell DNA using the Oncomine TCR Beta short-read assay. Cultured CD4+ T cells yielded the extracted genomic DNA. One entry per CDR3 protein results from TCRdb running MiXCR on the PCR reads. The top ten hold 45% to 55% of the sample, which has 3,800 or so distinct CDR3 sequences, 21% seen once. Findings of the study overall: Median SARS-CoV-2-reactive clonotype numbers went up from approximately 21 to 40, but not significantly. 304 of 307 vaccine-specific clones from convalescent patients were spike mono-reactive.

The chain uses TRBV6-1 and TRBJ1-5; perhaps TRBD1 as D (6 bases). The source was CD4+ T cells from blood, cultured in vitro, collected after SARS-CoV-2 vaccination. The sequence came from a human donor who had recovered from COVID-19. Here the CDR3 DNA reads TGTGCCAGCAGGACAGGCGGGATGGGAAGAAATCAGCCCCAGCATTTT. Its translation: CASRTGGMGRNQPQHF.